Below, 26 T cell receptor beta chains from the same sample are listed, as sequenced in a study of blood T cells in healthy people across ages. PCR was performed a second time for about 7 to 11 cycles using a sample-barcoded 5' primer and a J-beta primer mix. TCRdb used MiXCR to reprocess the 5' RACE reads, holding one entry per CDR3 protein. The sample lists hundreds of thousands of distinct CDR3 sequences; around 48% were seen once. The sequenced material came from blood. Receptor source: a man aged 25 to 40 in good health.

This clonotype came up many times. This rearrangement joins TRBV10-3 to TRBJ2-1, with 11 bases fitting TRBD2. This CDR3 spans 15 amino acids. Germline V gene lookup returns CDR1 ENHRY and CDR2 SYGVKD. J gave up 7 bases and V 6 bases, and 8 bases lay outside the gene matches. CDR3 in amino acids: CAIRTSSGGPNEQFF. DNA of the CDR3: TGTGCCATCAGGACATCTAGCGGGGGGCCAAATGAGCAGTTCTTC.

With regard to this clonotype: The junction departs from germline at one end; a sequencing error may be responsible. The chain links TRBV11-2 to TRBJ2-1; 7 bases match TRBD2. CDR3 size: 17 residues. Germline CDR1 reads SGHAT; CDR2 reads FQNNGV. The CDR3 loop reads CASSLGWGGSIYNEQFF. The CDR3 DNA is TGTGCCAGCAGCTTAGGATGGGGGGGGAGCATTTACAATGAACAGTTCTTC.

V and J are TRBV24-1 and TRBJ2-4; 7 bases are a match to TRBD1. The J call may not be correct, given that the DNA end is closer to TRBJ2-7. This CDR3 contains 13 residues. CDR1 KGHDR and CDR2 SFDVKD come from the germline V gene. This chain's CDR3 is CATLYRDSYEQYF. CDR3 nucleotides: TGTGCCACCTTGTACCGGGACAGCTACGAGCAGTACTTC.

The chain joins TRBV28 to TRBJ2-5; D call uncertain. CDR1 MDHEN and CDR2 SYDVKM come from the germline V gene. CDR3 length equals 16 residues. Trimming left V 2 bases short and J 3 bases short, with 16 bases between. The CDR3 DNA sequence: TGTGCCAGCAGTTTAGGCCTGGCGGTAGTGGAAGAGACCCAGTACTTC. Translation gives CASSLGLAVVEETQYF.

In its sample, this clonotype was seen a few times. The chain carries TRBV24-1 and TRBJ2-3, with a weak D call TRBD2 (6 bases). CDR1 is KGHDR and CDR2 is SFDVKD in the germline V gene. The CDR3 loop spans 16 amino acids. V was cut by 3 bases and J by 6 bases, with 18 bases left in between. CDR3 amino acids: CATSDPTGRRVDTQYF. CDR3 DNA: TGTGCCACCAGTGATCCGACGGGGCGGAGGGTGGATACGCAGTATTTT.

V is TRBV7-2 and J is TRBJ2-5; D is ambiguous. Trimming stripped 3 bases from V and 7 bases from J, with 9 bases between. This CDR3 spans 12 amino acids. In germline, CDR1 is SGHTA, CDR2 FQGNSA. CDR3 protein: CASSLNTMTQYF. CDR3 coding DNA: TGTGCCAGCAGCTTGAACACCATGACCCAGTACTTC.

The chain employs TRBV4-1 and TRBJ2-1; weak D call: TRBD2 (5 bases). Germline V gives CDR1 MGHRA, CDR2 YSYEKL. The CDR3 runs 13 residues. The V and J ends lost 5 bases and 6 bases respectively, with 11 bases between them. CDR3 in amino acids: CASSTREGNEQFF. CDR3 nucleotides: TGCGCCAGCAGCACCCGAGAGGGCAATGAGCAGTTCTTC.

Here the CDR3 reads CASSNPQGNEQFF. The CDR3 DNA reads as TGTGCCAGCAGCAACCCACAGGGAAATGAGCAGTTCTTC. This chain uses TRBV3-1 with TRBJ2-1; tentatively, D is TRBD1 (6 bases). The CDR3 has 13 residues. V was pared by 5 bases and J by 7 bases, with 12 bases between. CDR1 LGHDT and CDR2 YNNKEL come from the germline V gene (reference sequence).

The chain recombines TRBV30 with TRBJ2-7, with TRBD1 identical over 8 bases. Trimming took 4 bases from V and 6 from J; bases not matched to a gene: 2. The length of the CDR3 is 11 residues. From germline, CDR1 is GTSNPN and CDR2 SVGIG (reference sequence). CDR3 nucleotide sequence: TGTGCCTGGATTCAGGGGGCCGAGCAGTACTTC. Translated, it gives CAWIQGAEQYF.

The CDR3 sequence is CSAEGATKYEQYF. In nucleotides, the CDR3 is TGCAGTGCGGAGGGGGCGACTAAATACGAGCAGTACTTC. The V and J genes are TRBV20-1 and TRBJ2-5; weak D call: TRBD1 (7 bases). The J call is doubtful: the DNA matches TRBJ2-7 better. CDR3 length: 13 residues. Germline CDR1 reads DFQATT; CDR2 reads SNEGSKA (reference sequence).

The rearrangement joins TRBV4-3 to TRBJ2-7; D gene uncertain. The CDR3 contains 15 residues. With 0 bases removed from V and 3 bases from J, the gap between germline ends came to 12 bases. Germline V gene sequence: CDR1 LGHNA, CDR2 YSLEER. The CDR3 is CASSQEGQIYYEQYF. The CDR3 DNA reads TGCGCCAGCAGCCAAGAGGGTCAGATTTACTACGAGCAGTACTTC.

This rearrangement joins TRBV6-2 or TRBV6-3 to TRBJ1-5, with D possibly being TRBD1 (6 bases). This CDR3 has 13 amino acids. Germline CDR1 is MNHEY and CDR2 is SVGEGT. V lost 5 bases and J 4 bases, leaving 9 bases between the germline ends. CDR3 sequence: CASSRDNNQPQHF. The CDR3 DNA reads TGTGCCAGCAGTAGGGACAATAATCAGCCCCAGCATTTT.

This clonotype was recorded at least ten times. This sequence may be a read error, since a much larger clone differs from it by one base. V usage is TRBV10-3 and J usage is TRBJ2-1; 7 bases match TRBD2. Trimming took 10 bases from V and 13 from J; bases not matched to a gene: 22. Germline assignment: CDR1 ENHRY and CDR2 SYGVKD. CDR3 size: 15 residues. The CDR3 DNA is TGTGCCAGCAAGGCCAAAGCTACGGGGGGTAACGACCAGTTCTTC. This encodes CASKAKATGGNDQFF.

The genes are TRBV5-1 and TRBJ2-7; D ambiguous. Trimming removed 1 base at V and 3 bases at J, with 11 bases between. The CDR3 loop spans 14 amino acids. CDR1 and CDR2 (germline): SGHRS, YFSETQ. In nucleotides, the CDR3 is TGCGCCAGCAGCTTGAACGGGCAGGTCTACGAGCAGTACTTC. This sequence encodes CASSLNGQVYEQYF. Variable domain in full (rest from reference TRBV5-1 and TRBJ2-7): KAGVTQTPRYLIKTRGQQVTLSCSPISGHRSVSWYQQTPGQGLQFLFEYFSETQRNKGNFPGRFSGRQFSNSRSEMNVSTLELGDSALYLCASSLNGQVYEQYFGPGTRLTVT.

The chain couples TRBV12-3 or TRBV12-4 to TRBJ2-7; D gene ambiguous. Trimming shortened V by 6 bases and J by 2 bases, and 11 bases separated the two germline ends. This CDR3 region has 13 residues. The CDR3 protein is CASRFRATYEQYF. The CDR3 bases are TGTGCCAGCAGATTCCGGGCCACCTACGAGCAGTACTTC.

This rearrangement joins TRBV20-1 to TRBJ1-1, with TRBD1 matching over 7 bases. The CDR3 covers 13 residues. CDR1 DFQATT and CDR2 SNEGSKA come from the germline V gene (reference sequence). Trimming cost V 4 bases and J 5 bases; bases outside gene matches: 7. CDR3 in amino acids: CSAIRGKGTEAFF. DNA for the CDR3: TGCAGTGCTATCAGGGGGAAGGGTACTGAAGCTTTCTTT.

This sequence joins TRBV27 and TRBJ1-2; 8 bases match TRBD1. There are 16 residues in the CDR3. The germline V gene encodes CDR1 MNHEY and CDR2 SMNVEV (reference sequence). The junction had 15 bases not matched to a gene; V was cut back by 6 bases and J by 6 bases. The chain's CDR3 is CASSYLTGGDSDGYTF. The CDR3 DNA reads as TGTGCCAGCAGCTACCTTACAGGGGGGGATAGCGATGGCTACACCTTC.

This clonotype was counted at least ten times. This chain links TRBV7-2 with TRBJ2-7; D remains unclear. V dropped 1 base and J dropped 1 base, with 5 bases sitting between them. Germline CDR1 and CDR2: SGHTA and FQGNSA. CDR3 length: 13 amino acids. The CDR3 DNA sequence: TGTGCCAGCAGCTTAGAACAGTCCTACGAGCAGTACTTC. It is translated as CASSLEQSYEQYF.

The rearrangement uses TRBV29-1 and TRBJ2-2, with D possibly being TRBD1 or TRBD2 (6 bases each). The CDR3 is 15 residues long. From germline, CDR1 is SQVTM and CDR2 ANQGSEA. The V gene lost 4 bases and the J gene lost 0 bases, with 12 bases spanning the gap. The CDR3 region is CSVGRGTTNTGELFF. In nucleotides, the CDR3 is TGCAGCGTTGGACGGGGGACAACGAACACCGGGGAGCTGTTTTTT.

This clonotype was recorded a few times. CDR3 nucleotide sequence: TGTGCCAGCAGCTCCCTAGCGGGGTTAGATACGCAGTATTTT. Residues: CASSSLAGLDTQYF. The gene calls are TRBV7-3 and TRBJ2-3, with 9 bases matching TRBD2. Germline assignment: CDR1 SGHTA and CDR2 FQGTGA. The CDR3 runs 14 residues. V lost 4 bases and J lost 5; bases outside the gene matches: 4.

The rearrangement joins TRBV7-2 to TRBJ2-1; D may match TRBD1 or TRBD2 (6 bases each). The germline CDR1 and CDR2 sequences are SGHTA and FQGNSA. The CDR3 runs 13 residues. The ends were cut back, 7 bases at V and 9 bases at J, with 16 bases in the middle. The CDR3 loop is CASNVGGLSEQFF. For the CDR3, the DNA is TGTGCCAGCAACGTAGGGGGGCTTAGTGAGCAGTTCTTC.

Concerning this clonotype itself: A much larger clone sits a single nucleotide away, making a read error possible. The V call is TRBV3-1, the J call TRBJ1-5; D gene uncertain. Germline-derived CDR1 and CDR2 are LGHDT and YNNKEL (reference sequence). CDR3 length equals 12 residues. In DNA form, the CDR3 reads TGTGCCGGCAGTCAATGGGATCAGCCCCAGCATTTT. Its protein product is CAGSQWDQPQHF. Full variable domain (missing parts from reference TRBV3-1 and TRBJ1-5): DTAVSQTPKYLVTQMGNDKSIKCEQNLGHDTMYWYKQDSKKFLKIMFSYNNKELIINETVPNRFSPKSPDKAHLNLHINSLELGDSAVYFCAGSQWDQPQHFGDGTRLSIL.

J is TRBJ2-7 and V is TRBV20-1; D might be TRBD2 (6 bases). Germline V CDR1 and CDR2: DFQATT, SNEGSKA (reference sequence). This CDR3 spans 14 amino acids. V was trimmed by 4 bases and J by 1 base, leaving 14 bases between them. CDR3 in amino acids: CSATVADASYEQYF. CDR3 in DNA: TGCAGTGCTACCGTAGCGGATGCATCCTACGAGCAGTACTTC.

The chain joins TRBV5-1 to TRBJ2-3; D is ambiguous. This CDR3 has 15 amino acids. V was trimmed by 0 bases and J by 0 bases, leaving 8 bases between them. Germline V lookup: CDR1 SGHRS, CDR2 YFSETQ. CDR3 region: CASSLDSPSTDTQYF. In DNA form, the CDR3 reads TGCGCCAGCAGCTTGGACAGCCCTAGCACAGATACGCAGTATTTT.

This clonotype occurred a few times. The rearrangement links TRBV4-1 to TRBJ1-2; unclear D gene. Germline V gene data show CDR1 as MGHRA and CDR2 as YSYEKL. This CDR3 is built from 13 residues. Trimming removed 0 bases from V and 9 bases from J, with 11 bases in between. The CDR3 sequence: CASSQEVVRSYTF. CDR3 sequence (DNA): TGCGCCAGCAGCCAAGAAGTAGTCCGGAGCTACACCTTC.

Regarding this clonotype: A much bigger clone sits one base away, suggesting this may be a read error. V gene TRBV29-1 combines with J gene TRBJ1-4; 8 nucleotides align to TRBD1. CDR3 length equals 13 residues. Germline V gene sequence: CDR1 SQVTM, CDR2 ANQGSEA. CDR3 nucleotides: TGCAGCGGTGAAGGACAGGGACCCGAAAAACTGTTTTTT. Amino acids: CSGEGQGPEKLFF. The variable domain in full, completed from reference TRBV29-1 and TRBJ1-4, reads SAVISQKPSRDICQRGTSLTIQCQVDSQVTMMFWYRQQPGQSLTLIATANQGSEATYESGFVIDKFPISRPNLTFSTLTVSNMSPEDSSIYLCSGEGQGPEKLFFGSGTQLSVL.